These 10 T cell receptor beta chains were all obtained from the same sample, sequenced in a study of blood T cell repertoires in COVID-19. TCRdb's table, derived via immunoSEQ multiplex PCR, lists solely in-frame clones and lacks some. The sample records about 150,000 clones, around 84% being singletons. Source material: peripheral blood. The receptors originated from a woman aged 50 to 60 with acute or convalescent COVID-19.

This chain links TRBV7-9 with TRBJ2-7, with 11 bases identical to TRBD2. The germline CDR1 and CDR2 sequences are SEHNR and FQNEAQ (reference sequence). Trimming removed 4 bases from V and 4 bases from J; junction bases left unmatched: 9. CDR3 length equals 16 residues. This chain's CDR3 is CASSSRGLAGGYEQYF. The CDR3 nucleotides are TGTGCCAGCAGCTCCCGGGGGCTAGCGGGAGGTTACGAGCAGTACTTC. Full variable domain (missing parts from reference TRBV7-9 and TRBJ2-7): DTGVSQNPRHKITKRGQNVTFRCDPISEHNRLYWYRQTLGQGPEFLTYFQNEAQLEKSRLLSDRFSAERPKGSFSTLEIQRTEQGDSAMYLCASSSRGLAGGYEQYFGPGTRLTVT.

The chain carries TRBV4-2 and TRBJ1-2, with a weak D call TRBD1 (6 bases). Germline V CDR1 and CDR2: LGHNA, YNFKEQ. V was pared by 2 bases and J by 4 bases, with 11 bases between. The CDR3 length is 14 residues. The CDR3 reads CASSQQGPTYGYTF. CDR3 coding DNA: TGTGCCAGCAGCCAACAGGGGCCGACCTATGGCTACACCTTC.

The chain recombines TRBV7-8 with TRBJ2-7, with 10 bases aligning to TRBD1. This CDR3 has 15 residues. Germline-derived CDR1 and CDR2 are SGHVS and FQNEAQ. V shed 6 bases and J 2 bases; nucleotides not matched to a gene: 7. CDR3: CASSNTGTGAYEQYF. CDR3 coding DNA: TGTGCCAGCAGTAACACCGGGACAGGGGCCTACGAGCAGTACTTC.

The J gene is TRBJ2-2, the V gene TRBV2, with 10 bases fitting TRBD1. V dropped 6 bases and J dropped 4; count of bases not matched to a gene: 5. Germline loops: CDR1 SNHLY, CDR2 FYNNEI. This CDR3 is built from 15 residues. CDR3: CASRRDRGTTGELFF. The CDR3 DNA sequence: TGTGCCAGCAGACGGGACAGGGGTACCACCGGGGAGCTGTTTTTT. Combining the CDR3 with reference TRBV2 and TRBJ2-2 gives the whole variable domain EPEVTQTPSHQVTQMGQEVILRCVPISNHLYFYWYRQILGQKVEFLVSFYNNEISEKSEIFDDQFSVERPDGSNFTLKIRSTKLEDSAMYFCASRRDRGTTGELFFGEGSRLTVL.

V and J are TRBV18 and TRBJ2-1; 12 bases fit TRBD1. Germline CDR1 is KGHSH and CDR2 is LQKENI. This CDR3 has 17 amino acids. J gave up 4 bases and V 5 bases, and 9 bases lay outside the gene matches. CDR3 coding DNA: TGTGCCAGCTCAACAGCCGGGACAGGGGGCTGGTACAATGAGCAGTTCTTC. Translation gives CASSTAGTGGWYNEQFF.

The rearrangement joins TRBV6-5 to TRBJ1-5; D is uncertain. The germline gives CDR1 MNHEY, CDR2 SVGAGI. V was trimmed by 8 bases and J by 2 bases, leaving 7 bases between them. The CDR3 runs to 12 residues. In DNA, the CDR3 is TGTGCCAGCTTTCAGGGCAATCAGCCCCAGCATTTT. Protein sequence: CASFQGNQPQHF.

The V gene is TRBV3-1 (or the pseudogene TRBV3-2), the J gene TRBJ2-7; 9 bases line up with TRBD1. CDR3 length equals 18 residues. CDR1 is LGHDT and CDR2 is YNNKEL in the germline V gene (reference sequence). Trimming at V came to 0 bases and at J to 1 base, leaving 10 bases not matched to a gene. The CDR3, as DNA: TGTGCCAGCAGCCAAGAAAGGGGGACAGGGATCATTTCCTACGAGCAGTACTTC. It yields the protein CASSQERGTGIISYEQYF.

This chain joins TRBV5-6 and TRBJ1-5; a weak D match, TRBD1 (6 bases). There are 16 residues in the CDR3. The germline V gene encodes CDR1 SGHDT and CDR2 YYEEEE. Trimming pared 1 base from V and 0 bases from J, leaving 11 bases between. DNA for the CDR3: TGTGCCAGCAGCTTGCGTCAGGGGTCTAGCAATCAGCCCCAGCATTTT. Protein product: CASSLRQGSSNQPQHF.

V gene TRBV5-1 combines with J gene TRBJ2-7; TRBD2 might be the D (6 bases). V was trimmed by 4 bases and J by 2 bases, leaving 19 bases between them. CDR1 is SGHRS and CDR2 is YFSETQ in the germline V gene. This CDR3 spans 16 amino acids. The CDR3 nucleotides are TGCGCCAGCAGCCCCTCCGCCGGGGGTACAACCTACGAGCAGTACTTC. Protein product: CASSPSAGGTTYEQYF.

This clone was counted once. The chain is built from TRBV4-1 and TRBJ1-5; TRBD1 might be the D (6 bases). Trimming stripped 1 base from V and 4 bases from J, with 11 bases between. This CDR3 spans 15 amino acids. Germline V gene lookup returns CDR1 MGHRA and CDR2 YSYEKL. This CDR3 is CASSQGNRVNQPQHF. In DNA, the CDR3 is TGCGCCAGCAGCCAAGGCAACAGGGTGAATCAGCCCCAGCATTTT.